The next 31 T cell receptor beta chains were all read from a single sample in a study of spatial heterogeneity in lung cancer. TCRdb independently ran MiXCR on the 5' RACE reads; one entry per CDR3 protein. The profile shows 35,000 to 55,000 distinct CDR3 sequences, 22% of them singletons. Stated time point: blood at routine non-recurrence follow-up after resection. The starting material was PBMCs, obtained at follow-up. These receptors originate from a female donor with early-stage non-small cell lung cancer.

The table lists this clonotype with a few counts. The chain combines TRBV20-1 with TRBJ1-1; TRBD1 matches 7 bases. CDR1 is DFQATT and CDR2 is SNEGSKA in the germline V gene (reference sequence). There are 12 residues in the CDR3. Unmatched junction bases numbered 4, after V lost 2 bases and J lost 7 bases. CDR3 in DNA: TGCAGTGCTAGACAGGGGGAATTTGAAGCTTTCTTT. Its protein product is CSARQGEFEAFF.

There are many counts of this clonotype. The chain couples TRBV19 to TRBJ1-5; D gene uncertain. The germline V gene encodes CDR1 LNHDA and CDR2 SQIVND (reference sequence). This CDR3 contains 14 residues. The V end lost 1 base, the J end lost 7 bases, and 11 bases lay between the germline ends. In DNA, the CDR3 is TGTGCCAGTAGTATAGTTTCCCTGCGGCAGCCCCAGCATTTT. Translated: CASSIVSLRQPQHF. The complete variable domain, with remaining parts taken from reference TRBV19 and TRBJ1-5, reads DGGITQSPKYLFRKEGQNVTLSCEQNLNHDAMYWYRQDPGQGLRLIYYSQIVNDFQKGDIAEGYSVSREKKESFPLTVTSAQKNPTAFYLCASSIVSLRQPQHFGDGTRLSIL.

This clonotype was observed many times. J is TRBJ2-4 and V is TRBV5-1, with TRBD2 matching over 14 bases. The CDR3 runs 15 residues. The junction had 4 bases not matched to a gene; V was cut back by 4 bases and J by 7 bases. CDR1 is SGHRS and CDR2 is YFSETQ in the germline V gene. The CDR3 loop reads CASSVGLAGVNIQYF. CDR3 DNA sequence: TGCGCCAGCAGCGTGGGACTAGCGGGAGTGAACATTCAGTACTTC.

The V and J genes are TRBV7-8 and TRBJ2-2, with a weak D call TRBD2 (5 bases). Per germline, CDR1 SGHVS and CDR2 FQNEAQ. The V end lost 6 bases, the J end lost 6 bases, and 11 bases lay between the germline ends. The CDR3 is 13 residues long. The CDR3 protein is CASRRGWPGELFF. The CDR3 coding sequence is TGTGCCAGCAGGCGAGGGTGGCCCGGGGAGCTGTTTTTT. Filled out from reference TRBV7-8 and TRBJ2-2, the complete variable domain reads GAGVSQSPRYKVAKRGQDVALRCDPISGHVSLFWYQQALGQGPEFLTYFQNEAQLDKSGLPSDRFFAERPEGSVSTLKIQRTQQEDSAVYLCASRRGWPGELFFGEGSRLTVL.

In this sample, this clonotype turned up a few times. The chain carries TRBV12-3 or TRBV12-4 and TRBJ2-3, with D possibly matching TRBD2 (5 bases). Trimming removed 3 bases from V and 0 bases from J, with 16 bases in between. The CDR3 covers 17 residues. CDR3 DNA sequence: TGTGCCAGCAGTTTGGCCAGAGGGTGGGATAGCACAGATACGCAGTATTTT. It translates to CASSLARGWDSTDTQYF.

The genes are TRBV12-3 or TRBV12-4 and TRBJ1-1; D is unresolved. Trimming removed 1 base from V and 1 base from J, with 7 bases in between. This CDR3 region has 14 residues. The CDR3 DNA is TGTGCCAGCAGTTTAGAGGCGGCGAACACTGAAGCTTTCTTT. It translates to CASSLEAANTEAFF.

This clonotype was found many times. The chain carries TRBV24-1 and TRBJ2-3; no firm D call. CDR3 length equals 13 residues. V lost 1 base, J lost 2 bases, and 3 bases lay in between. Germline CDR1 and CDR2: KGHDR and SFDVKD. CDR3 coding DNA: TGTGCCACCAGTGATTTCCCCACAGATACGCAGTATTTT. This sequence encodes CATSDFPTDTQYF.

This clonotype appeared many times. The V and J genes are TRBV29-1 and TRBJ2-7; a possible D gene is TRBD1 (5 bases). Trimming pared 6 bases from V and 3 bases from J, leaving 15 bases between. Germline-derived CDR1 and CDR2 are SQVTM and ANQGSEA. The CDR3 runs 13 residues. CDR3 nucleotide sequence: TGCAGCGTGATTCCAGGGTCAGGCTACGAGCAGTACTTC. It is translated as CSVIPGSGYEQYF.

This clonotype has only a few counts. The chain couples TRBV20-1 to TRBJ1-1, with no clear D. V lost 0 bases to trimming and J lost 6 bases, with 8 bases between them. This CDR3 contains 12 residues. Germline CDR1 DFQATT, CDR2 SNEGSKA (reference sequence). For the CDR3, the DNA is TGCAGTGCTAGAGATATGGGGTCTGAAGCTTTCTTT. Protein sequence: CSARDMGSEAFF.

This clonotype was detected once. The chain uses TRBV5-5 and TRBJ2-7; D unresolved. The CDR3 loop spans 12 amino acids. V dropped 0 bases and J dropped 2 bases, with 3 bases sitting between them. Per the germline V gene, CDR1 is SGHKS and CDR2 is YYEKEE (reference sequence). The chain's CDR3 is CASSLVPYEQYF. CDR3 bases: TGTGCCAGCAGCTTGGTACCCTACGAGCAGTACTTC.

The genes are TRBV5-5 and TRBJ1-2; 7 bases are shared with TRBD1. This CDR3 is built from 18 residues. J was trimmed by 0 bases and V by 4 bases; bases with no gene match: 15. Germline CDR1 and CDR2: SGHKS and YYEKEE (reference sequence). CDR3 DNA: TGTGCCAGCAGCGTTGCCCCGACAGGGAACAGGGCTAACTATGGCTACACCTTC. Encoded protein: CASSVAPTGNRANYGYTF.

This clonotype came up a few times. The gene calls are TRBV10-3 and TRBJ2-5; D is ambiguous. Trimming left V 2 bases short and J 3 bases short, with 13 bases between. CDR1 and CDR2 (germline): ENHRY, SYGVKD. This CDR3 has 15 amino acids. As DNA, the CDR3 is TGTGCCATCAGTGAGGGGGTCTTGGAAGAAGAGACCCAGTACTTC. Translating gives CAISEGVLEEETQYF.

The sample holds a few counts of this clonotype. The genes are TRBV20-1 and TRBJ1-1, with D perhaps TRBD1 (5 bases). This CDR3 region has 15 residues. Germline V lookup: CDR1 DFQATT, CDR2 SNEGSKA (reference sequence). Trimming pared 0 bases from V and 2 bases from J, leaving 13 bases between. The CDR3 here is CSAREAGKPNTEAFF. CDR3 in DNA: TGCAGTGCTAGAGAGGCAGGGAAGCCCAACACTGAAGCTTTCTTT.

This clonotype was detected many times. This chain joins TRBV5-1 and TRBJ2-1; 9 nucleotides agree with TRBD2. V dropped 4 bases and J dropped 6; count of bases not matched to a gene: 8. The CDR3 runs 15 residues. Germline V gene sequence: CDR1 SGHRS, CDR2 YFSETQ. The CDR3 is CASSLTQREVNEQFF. The DNA for the CDR3 is TGCGCCAGCAGCCTGACCCAGCGGGAGGTCAATGAGCAGTTCTTC. Using reference TRBV5-1 and TRBJ2-1 for the parts outside the CDR3, the full variable domain is KAGVTQTPRYLIKTRGQQVTLSCSPISGHRSVSWYQQTPGQGLQFLFEYFSETQRNKGNFPGRFSGRQFSNSRSEMNVSTLELGDSALYLCASSLTQREVNEQFFGPGTRLTVL.

This clonotype was seen many times. The chain links TRBV18 to TRBJ2-1, with D hard to call. Trimming removed 3 bases from V and 0 bases from J, with 9 bases in between. CDR1 is KGHSH, CDR2 LQKENI, per germline. CDR3 length: 15 residues. CDR3 DNA sequence: TGTGCCAGCTCACCCGTCAGACACTCCTACAATGAGCAGTTCTTC. This codes for CASSPVRHSYNEQFF.

This clonotype came up many times. V gene TRBV3-1 combines with J gene TRBJ2-7; D ambiguous. Germline-derived CDR1 and CDR2 are LGHDT and YNNKEL (reference sequence). V lost 2 bases and J 5 bases, leaving 4 bases between the germline ends. The CDR3 runs to 11 residues. In nucleotides, the CDR3 is TGTGCCAGCAGCCAACTGGACGAGCAGTACTTC. Amino acid sequence: CASSQLDEQYF.

J is TRBJ1-6 and V is TRBV5-5; the D gene is possibly TRBD1 (5 bases). This CDR3 spans 14 amino acids. V dropped 0 bases and J dropped 8 bases, with 9 bases sitting between them. Per the germline V gene, CDR1 is SGHKS and CDR2 is YYEKEE (reference sequence). Here the CDR3 DNA reads TGTGCCAGCAGCTTGGAAGGGGCCTATTCACCCCTCCACTTT. Residues: CASSLEGAYSPLHF.

This clonotype was seen a few times. The rearrangement links TRBV3-1 to TRBJ1-5; TRBD1 agrees at 10 bases. The CDR3 runs to 14 residues. The germline CDR1 and CDR2 sequences are LGHDT and YNNKEL (reference sequence). Germline trimming cut 4 bases from V and 6 bases from J; bases unmatched to any gene: 3. The CDR3 region is CASSLGQGSQPQHF. The CDR3 coding sequence is TGTGCCAGCAGCCTGGGACAGGGGAGTCAGCCCCAGCATTTT. The variable domain in full, with the rest retrieved from reference TRBV3-1 and TRBJ1-5, is DTAVSQTPKYLVTQMGNDKSIKCEQNLGHDTMYWYKQDSKKFLKIMFSYNNKELIINETVPNRFSPKSPDKAHLNLHINSLELGDSAVYFCASSLGQGSQPQHFGDGTRLSIL.

The chain joins TRBV29-1 to TRBJ2-3; the D gene is possibly TRBD1 (6 bases). The CDR3 is 15 residues long. V was clipped by 6 bases and J by 4 bases, with 20 bases between them. The germline gives CDR1 SQVTM, CDR2 ANQGSEA. This CDR3 is CSVGAAEGSADTQYF. CDR3 sequence (DNA): TGCAGCGTGGGGGCAGCCGAGGGGAGCGCAGATACGCAGTATTTT.

In the case of this clonotype: A much larger clone sits a single nucleotide away, making a read error possible. The chain links TRBV7-6 to TRBJ2-6; perhaps TRBD2 as D (6 bases). Germline V lookup: CDR1 SGHVS, CDR2 FNYEAQ. This CDR3 region has 16 residues. Here the CDR3 DNA reads TGTACCAGCAGCCCTGTAGGAGGGGCCGGGGCCAACGTCCTGACTTTC. This sequence encodes CTSSPVGGAGANVLTF.

The V gene is TRBV6-1, the J gene TRBJ2-1; D may be TRBD2 (6 bases). V was trimmed by 6 bases and J by 5 bases, leaving 14 bases between them. The germline V gene encodes CDR1 MNHNS and CDR2 SASEGT. The CDR3 runs 14 residues. CDR3 bases: TGTGCCAGCAGGGAGCTAGCGTCCCACAATGAGCAGTTCTTC. It specifies CASRELASHNEQFF.

This clonotype was seen many times. The chain couples TRBV11-2 to TRBJ2-5; 14 bases fit TRBD2. CDR1 SGHAT and CDR2 FQNNGV come from the germline V gene. This CDR3 contains 15 residues. Unmatched junction bases numbered 2, after V lost 6 bases and J lost 2 bases. CDR3 protein: CASRGLAGVQETQYF. DNA of the CDR3: TGTGCCAGCAGGGGACTAGCGGGGGTACAAGAGACCCAGTACTTC.

The chain has TRBV3-1 and TRBJ2-1; no clear D. The CDR3 loop spans 14 amino acids. V dropped 0 bases and J dropped 9 bases, with 12 bases sitting between them. The germline V gene encodes CDR1 LGHDT and CDR2 YNNKEL (reference sequence). In DNA form, the CDR3 reads TGTGCCAGCAGCCAAGATCGGTCTAGGATTGAGCAGTTCTTC. Translation: CASSQDRSRIEQFF.

The rearrangement uses TRBV12-5 and TRBJ1-1; D remains unclear. V lost 5 bases to trimming and J lost 4 bases, with 14 bases between them. Germline V gives CDR1 LGHNT, CDR2 FRNRAP. The CDR3 has 14 residues. DNA of the CDR3: TGTGCTAGTGGTCCCTCTCGTCGCTCCACTGAAGCTTTCTTT. Translated, it gives CASGPSRRSTEAFF.

This clonotype came up a few times. J is TRBJ2-7 and V is TRBV29-1; D remains unclear. Germline V CDR1 and CDR2: SQVTM, ANQGSEA. CDR3 length: 11 residues. V dropped 3 bases and J dropped 0 bases, with 3 bases sitting between them. Here the CDR3 reads CSVELSYEQYF. Here the CDR3 DNA reads TGCAGCGTTGAGCTCTCCTACGAGCAGTACTTC.

This clonotype has only a few counts. This chain links TRBV12-3 or TRBV12-4 with TRBJ1-5; unclear D gene. V was clipped by 5 bases and J by 5 bases, with 7 bases between them. This CDR3 spans 12 amino acids. The CDR3 loop reads CASSLTYQPQHF. As DNA, the CDR3 is TGTGCCAGCAGTCTCACGTATCAGCCCCAGCATTTT.

This chain links TRBV9 with TRBJ2-5; the match to TRBD2 covers 10 bases. Germline V gene sequence: CDR1 SGDLS, CDR2 YYNGEE. The CDR3 totals 17 residues. The ends lost 0 bases at V and 2 bases at J; junction bases unmatched: 7. The CDR3 DNA sequence: TGTGCCAGCAGCGTAGGCGTAGCGGGGGGTACACAAGAGACCCAGTACTTC. Translating gives CASSVGVAGGTQETQYF.

This clonotype has a count of ten or more. V usage is TRBV11-3 and J usage is TRBJ2-3; D might be TRBD1 (5 bases). The CDR3 runs to 15 residues. The germline V gene has CDR1 SGHNT and CDR2 YENEEA. V lost 5 bases, J lost 2 bases, and 14 bases lay in between. The CDR3 here is CASSPQGTFTDTQYF. CDR3 in DNA: TGTGCCAGCAGCCCGCAGGGTACATTCACAGATACGCAGTATTTT.

The V gene is TRBV4-1, the J gene TRBJ1-2; D remains unclear. Trimming took 3 bases from V and 1 from J, leaving 12 bases between them. The CDR3 length is 15 residues. Per the germline V gene, CDR1 is MGHRA and CDR2 is YSYEKL. This CDR3 is CASSQQQANNYGYTF. The CDR3 DNA follows: TGCGCCAGCAGCCAGCAACAAGCTAATAACTATGGCTACACCTTC.

The sample holds many counts of this clonotype. The V and J genes are TRBV4-2 and TRBJ1-1; D is unclear. CDR1 and CDR2 from the germline V gene are LGHNA and YNFKEQ. V gave up 4 bases and J gave up 4 bases, with 16 bases separating them. There are 15 residues in the CDR3. The CDR3 sequence: CASSRSGPPGTEAFF. CDR3 in DNA: TGTGCCAGCAGCCGTTCGGGCCCCCCGGGCACTGAAGCTTTCTTT.

This clonotype showed up many times. This chain joins TRBV20-1 and TRBJ2-7, with no clear D. The V gene lost 0 bases and the J gene lost 2 bases, with 14 bases spanning the gap. In germline, CDR1 is DFQATT, CDR2 SNEGSKA (reference sequence). The CDR3 sequence is 15 residues long. This CDR3 is CSARDSRSGAYEQYF. The CDR3 region has the DNA TGCAGTGCTAGAGATTCAAGGAGTGGGGCCTACGAGCAGTACTTC.